A selection of T cell receptor beta chains follows, all from one sample in a study of blood T cell repertoires in COVID-19. Some clones are missing from TCRdb's copy, which holds only in-frame ones; the method was immunoSEQ multiplex PCR. In the table there are 84,000 or so clones, under 85% of which are singletons. Sequenced sample: peripheral blood. These receptors were taken from a man aged 65-85 years with acute or convalescent COVID-19. CDR3s include the opening cysteine and the closing phenylalanine or tryptophan. A D gene is named only where the DNA matches it firmly. A clone size is listed for some rows: how often the clone was seen (once, few, many), or a class if it is expanded.

d_call clone_size j_call v_call cdr3_nt cdr3_aa
TRBD2 . TRBJ2-4 TRBV4-1 TGCGCCAGCAGCCAAAACTTCGGGGGACTAGCGACAAACATTCAGTACTTC CASSQNFGGLATNIQYF
TRBD2 . TRBJ2-3 TRBV2 TGTGCCAGCAGTTCGGGACTAGCGAGTGTGGTGCAGTATTTT CASSSGLASVVQYF
TRBD1 . TRBJ1-5 TRBV7-2 TGTGCCATCCCCGGGACAGGGAATCAGCCCCAGCATTTT CAIPGTGNQPQHF
. . TRBJ2-5 TRBV2 TGTGCCAGCAACTTTCAAGAGACCCAGTACTTC CASNFQETQYF
. . TRBJ2-3 TRBV5-4 TGTGCCAGCAGCTTGGGCCTAACTAGCACAGATACGCAGTATTTT CASSLGLTSTDTQYF
. . TRBJ2-1 TRBV20-1 TGCAGTGCTAGTTACGCCAGCTCCTACAATGAGCAGTTCTTC CSASYASSYNEQFF
TRBD1 . TRBJ1-1 TRBV10-2 TGCGCCAGCAGGGAGGACAGGAGTTTGTTCACTGAAGCTTTCTTT CASREDRSLFTEAFF
. many TRBJ2-7 TRBV4-1 TGCGCCAGCAGGGGCCTAGACAGCGTCTCCTACGAGCAGTACTTC CASRGLDSVSYEQYF
TRBD1 few TRBJ1-1 TRBV18 TGTGCCAGCTCCCCGGGACAGGGAGGGAGCACTGAAGCTTTCTTT CASSPGQGGSTEAFF
TRBD1 . TRBJ1-6 TRBV18 TGTGCCAGCTCACCGTTGGACAGGGCTACCCTCCACTTT CASSPLDRATLHF
TRBD2 . TRBJ2-1 TRBV4-1 TGCGCCAGCAGCAAAACGGTCCAACTAGCGGGGGCGGGGAATGAGCAGTTCTTC CASSKTVQLAGAGNEQFF